The rows below give T cell receptor beta chains drawn from one sample of a study of T cell repertoires in cytomegalovirus infection. TCRdb re-called the reads with MiXCR, one entry per CDR3 protein. This sample has 200,000 to 250,000 distinct CDR3 sequences, with 5% to 8.5% found just once. Sequenced input: PBMCs. The source of these receptors is a human donor in good health (CMV status not recorded). Some clones in this sample may be carry-over from other donors' samples. Both conserved end residues are part of each CDR3. The D gene is left open where the match is weak. A clone size is listed for some rows: how often the clone was seen (once, few, many), or a class if it is expanded.

>TRBJ1-2|many|TRBV28|.
CASSFSGSVGYTF
TGTGCCAGCAGTTTCTCGGGGTCTGTAGGCTACACCTTC
>TRBJ2-3|many|TRBV7-6|.
CASSLGAGALTDTQYF
TGTGCCAGCAGCTTAGGTGCGGGGGCGCTCACAGATACGCAGTATTTT
>TRBJ2-7|many|TRBV7-2|TRBD1
CASSPDREGEQYF
TGTGCCAGCAGCCCGGACAGGGAAGGCGAGCAGTACTTC
>TRBJ1-5|many|TRBV7-2|.
CASSLALGNQPQHF
TGTGCCAGCAGCTTAGCGCTGGGGAATCAGCCCCAGCATTTT
>TRBJ2-7|many|TRBV7-2|.
CASSLGPFSSSYEQYF
TGTGCCAGCAGCTTAGGTCCTTTCTCGAGCTCCTACGAGCAGTACTTC
>TRBJ1-4|.|TRBV28|.
CASSSPEAGATNEKLFF
TGTGCCAGCAGTTCCCCTGAGGCGGGAGCAACTAATGAAAAACTGTTTTTT
>TRBJ1-6|many|TRBV28|.
CASGNRLGNSPLHF
TGTGCCAGCGGAAACAGGTTAGGAAATTCACCCCTCCACTTT
>TRBJ1-2|many|TRBV7-2|TRBD1
CASSLAGGQGNYGYTF
TGTGCCAGCAGCTTAGCTGGGGGACAGGGAAACTATGGCTACACCTTC
>TRBJ2-7|many|TRBV20-1|TRBD2
CSATSGLAGSEQYF
TGCAGTGCTACCTCGGGACTAGCGGGGAGCGAGCAGTACTTC
>TRBJ1-1|many|TRBV7-2|.
CASSHTGRTHTEAFF
TGTGCCAGCAGCCATACGGGACGTACACACACTGAAGCTTTCTTT
>TRBJ1-1|many|TRBV11-2|.
CASSGRTAPGAEAFF
TGTGCCAGCAGCGGCAGGACAGCACCCGGCGCTGAAGCTTTCTTT
>TRBJ2-2|few|TRBV18|TRBD1
CASSPLIRGRTGELFF
TGTGCCAGCTCACCGTTAATCAGGGGGCGCACCGGGGAGCTGTTTTTT
>TRBJ2-3|many|TRBV20-1|.
CSAREGTDTQYF
TGCAGTGCTAGAGAAGGCACAGATACGCAGTATTTT
>TRBJ1-5|many|TRBV28|.
CASVRDSNQPQHF
TGTGCCAGCGTGAGGGACAGCAATCAGCCCCAGCATTTT
>TRBJ2-7|.|TRBV5-4|.
CASRGPYEQYF
TGTGCCAGCCGCGGGCCCTACGAGCAGTACTTC
>TRBJ1-2|many|TRBV7-2|TRBD1
CASSSGTGGFSYGYTF
TGTGCCAGCAGCTCAGGGACAGGGGGCTTCAGCTATGGCTACACCTTC
>TRBJ1-5|many|TRBV20-1|TRBD1
CSARDVRTGPSSNQPQHF
TGCAGTGCTAGAGATGTGAGGACAGGCCCCTCTAGCAATCAGCCCCAGCATTTT
>TRBJ1-5|few|TRBV29-1|.
CSVQGNNNQPQHF
TGCAGCGTTCAGGGTAACAACAATCAGCCCCAGCATTTT
>TRBJ2-2|many|TRBV19|TRBD1
CASIPGQPNTGELFF
TGTGCCAGTATCCCGGGACAGCCGAACACCGGGGAGCTGTTTTTT